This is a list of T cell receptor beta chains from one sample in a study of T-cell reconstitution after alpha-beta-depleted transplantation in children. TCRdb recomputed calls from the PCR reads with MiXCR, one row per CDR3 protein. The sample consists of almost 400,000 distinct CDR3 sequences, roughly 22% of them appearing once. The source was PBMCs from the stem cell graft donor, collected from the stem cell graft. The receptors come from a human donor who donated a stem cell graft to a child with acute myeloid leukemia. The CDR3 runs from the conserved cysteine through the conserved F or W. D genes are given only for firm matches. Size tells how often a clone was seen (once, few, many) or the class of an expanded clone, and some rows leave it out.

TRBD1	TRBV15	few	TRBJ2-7	TGTGCCACCAGCAGGGACAGGGGTGACCTTTCCTACGAGCAGTACTTC	CATSRDRGDLSYEQYF
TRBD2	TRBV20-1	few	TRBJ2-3	TGCAGTGCTAGTTTGGCGGGAGCCACAGATACGCAGTATTTT	CSASLAGATDTQYF
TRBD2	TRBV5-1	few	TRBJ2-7	TGCGCCAGCAGCGCCGGGACTAGCGGGAGGAACCTCTACTACGAGCAGTACTTC	CASSAGTSGRNLYYEQYF
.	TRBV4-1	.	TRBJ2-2	TGCGCCAGCGCAGAGCTGGGTGGGACCGGGGAGCTGTTTTTT	CASAELGGTGELFF
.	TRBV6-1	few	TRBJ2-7	TGTGCCAGCAGTGAACGGGGCTACCCCTACGAGCAGTACTTC	CASSERGYPYEQYF
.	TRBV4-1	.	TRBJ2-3	TGCGCCAGCAGCTCAATAATGGCTGGCACAGATACGCAGTATTTT	CASSSIMAGTDTQYF
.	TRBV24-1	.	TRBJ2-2	TGTGCCACCAATGGGGGGCGGACGAACACCGGGGAGCTGTTTTTT	CATNGGRTNTGELFF
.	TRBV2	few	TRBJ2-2	TGTGCCAGCAGTGAAGGGGCAGGGGTCACCGGGGAGCTGTTTTTT	CASSEGAGVTGELFF
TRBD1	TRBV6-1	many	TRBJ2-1	TGTGCCAGCAGGCCACCGGACAGGTACCATGAGCAGTTCTTC	CASRPPDRYHEQFF
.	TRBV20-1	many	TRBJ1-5	TGCAGTGCTAGTGGGGAGAGGGGGGGTTGGGAGCCCCAGCATTTT	CSASGERGGWEPQHF
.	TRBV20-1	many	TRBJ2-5	TGCAGTGCTATACCGCCGGGATTCAAAGAGACCCAGTACTTC	CSAIPPGFKETQYF
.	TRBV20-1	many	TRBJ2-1	TGCAGTGCTAGTCGGGGCACTAGTACGAATGAGCAGTTCTTC	CSASRGTSTNEQFF
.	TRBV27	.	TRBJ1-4	TGTGCCAGCAGTTTCCAGCCTAATGAAAAACTGTTTTTT	CASSFQPNEKLFF
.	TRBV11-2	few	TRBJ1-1	TGTGCCAGCAGCCAGGGGCCGAACACTGAAGCTTTCTTT	CASSQGPNTEAFF
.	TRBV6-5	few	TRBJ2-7	TGTGCCAGCAGTTACTCGAACGCAGGGAACATCAACGAGCAGTACTTC	CASSYSNAGNINEQYF
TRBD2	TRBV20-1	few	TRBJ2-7	TGCAGTGCTACTAGACCTTCACTAGCGGGAGGGGCCTACGAGCAGTACTTC	CSATRPSLAGGAYEQYF
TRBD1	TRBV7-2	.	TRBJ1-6	TGTGCCAGCAGCTTTGGACAGGGAACTTCACCCCTCCACTTT	CASSFGQGTSPLHF
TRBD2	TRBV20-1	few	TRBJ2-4	TGCAGTGCTAGGCCCGGGACTAGACAGTACTTC	CSARPGTRQYF
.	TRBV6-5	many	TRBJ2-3	TGTGCCAGCAGTTACCTCAGCACAGATACGCAGTATTTT	CASSYLSTDTQYF
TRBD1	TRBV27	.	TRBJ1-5	TGTGCCAGCAGTCCCAGCCGGACAGGTTATAGCAATCAGCCCCAGCATTTT	CASSPSRTGYSNQPQHF
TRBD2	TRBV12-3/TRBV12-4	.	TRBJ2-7	TGTGCCAGCAGTTTCTTTGCGGGGGAGGGATGGGTCTACGAGCAGTACTTC	CASSFFAGEGWVYEQYF
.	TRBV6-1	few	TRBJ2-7	TGTGCCACCGAGCCAGGCAGCTCCTACGAGCAGTACTTC	CATEPGSSYEQYF
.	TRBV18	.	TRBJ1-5	TGTGCCAGCTCACCCGGACAGAATGGGCCCTATCAGCCCCAGCATTTT	CASSPGQNGPYQPQHF
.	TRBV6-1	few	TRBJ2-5	TGTGCCAGCAGTGAAGCGGGACTTCTAACCCAGTACTTC	CASSEAGLLTQYF
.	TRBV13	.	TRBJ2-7	TGTGCCAGCAGCTCCCAGGGGATAAGGTTTCCTTTC	CASSSQGIRFPF
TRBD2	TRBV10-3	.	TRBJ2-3	TGTGCCATCAGTACTAGCGGGGCGCTAGATACGCAGTATTTT	CAISTSGALDTQYF
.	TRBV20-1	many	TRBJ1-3	TGCAGTGCGCCGGGTTACTCTGGAAACACCATATATTTT	CSAPGYSGNTIYF
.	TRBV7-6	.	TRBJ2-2	TGTGCCAGCAGCTTAGTAGCGGCAAACACCGGGGAGCTGTTTTTT	CASSLVAANTGELFF
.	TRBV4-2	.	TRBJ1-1	TGTGCCAGCAGCCAAGAACTGATGAACACTGAAGCTTTCTTT	CASSQELMNTEAFF
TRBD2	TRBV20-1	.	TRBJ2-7	TGCAGTGGGAAGGTAGCGGGAGACCCCTACGAGCAGTACTTC	CSGKVAGDPYEQYF
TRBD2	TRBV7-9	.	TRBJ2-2	TGTGCCAGCAGCCCTCACGAGATAGCGGGAGCAGGCGGGGAGCTGTTTTTT	CASSPHEIAGAGGELFF
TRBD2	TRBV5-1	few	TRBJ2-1	TGCGCCAGCAGTTCGACTAGCGTATACAATGAGCAGTTCTTC	CASSSTSVYNEQFF
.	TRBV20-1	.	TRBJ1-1	TGCAGTGCTAGAGTCGGCAGGGCGAACACTGAAGCTTTCTTT	CSARVGRANTEAFF
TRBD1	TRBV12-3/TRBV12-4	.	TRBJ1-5	TGTGCCAGCAGAAACAGGGGTCCCAATCAGCCCCAGCATTTT	CASRNRGPNQPQHF
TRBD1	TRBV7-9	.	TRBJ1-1	TGTGCCAGCAGCGGGGACAGAGCTTCGAACACTGAAGCTTTCTTT	CASSGDRASNTEAFF
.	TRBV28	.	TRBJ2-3	TGTGCCAGCACCCCCCCCATTAGCGGTTACACAGATACGCAGTATTTT	CASTPPISGYTDTQYF
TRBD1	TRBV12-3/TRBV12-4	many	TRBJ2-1	TGTGCCAGCAGCCCCGGGACAGGGCTTAACAATGAGCAGTTCTTC	CASSPGTGLNNEQFF
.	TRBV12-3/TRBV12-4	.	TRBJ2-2	TGTGCCAGCAGTTCGGGACTCCGCACCGGGGAGCTGTTTTTT	CASSSGLRTGELFF
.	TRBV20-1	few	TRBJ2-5	TGCAGTGCTGATACTACTTTTCAAGAGACCCAGTACTTC	CSADTTFQETQYF
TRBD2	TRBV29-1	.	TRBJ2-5	TGCAGCGTCCGAGGGGTAGCGGGAGGGCCCCAAGAGACCCAGTACTTC	CSVRGVAGGPQETQYF
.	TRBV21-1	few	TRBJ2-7	TGTGCCAGCAGCAAAGGAACCGGGACAGGGGGCTGTGAGCAGTACTTC	CASSKGTGTGGCEQYF
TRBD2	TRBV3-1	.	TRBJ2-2	TGTGCCAGCAGCCAAGGACGCCTTACTAGCGGGAGCGCCACCGGGGAGCTGTTTTTT	CASSQGRLTSGSATGELFF
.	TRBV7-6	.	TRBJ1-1	TGTGCCAGCAGCTTAGTCGTGGGAGGGGCTGAAGCTTTCTTT	CASSLVVGGAEAFF
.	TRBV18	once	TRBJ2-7	TGTGCCAGCTCACAGGGTGGGATCTACGAGCAGTACTTC	CASSQGGIYEQYF
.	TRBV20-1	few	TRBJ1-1	TGCAGTGCTATACCGGGGGCTGGCACTGAAGCTTTCTTT	CSAIPGAGTEAFF
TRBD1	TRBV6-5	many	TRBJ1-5	TGTGCCAGCAGTTACTCCGGGACAGACGAATCGGCCCAGCATTTT	CASSYSGTDESAQHF
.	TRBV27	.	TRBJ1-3	TGTGCCAGCAGTCGTCTGGGCCAGGACCCCGGAAACACCATATATTTT	CASSRLGQDPGNTIYF
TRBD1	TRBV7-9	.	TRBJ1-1	TGTGCCAGCAGCGCGAGACAGGGGGCGAACACTGAAGCTTTCTTT	CASSARQGANTEAFF
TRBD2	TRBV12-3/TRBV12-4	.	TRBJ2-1	TGTGCCAGCAGCCCACATAGCGGGAGGAATCGCGATGAGCAGTTCTTC	CASSPHSGRNRDEQFF
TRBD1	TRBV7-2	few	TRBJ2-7	TGTGCCAGCAGCTTAGAGACAGGGCACGAGCAGTACTTC	CASSLETGHEQYF
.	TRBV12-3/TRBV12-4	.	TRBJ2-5	TGTGCCAGCAGTCAAGACCACCAAGAGACCCAGTACTTC	CASSQDHQETQYF
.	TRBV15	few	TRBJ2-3	TGTGCCACCAGCAGGAGACTGGCTGGCACAGATACGCAGTATTTT	CATSRRLAGTDTQYF
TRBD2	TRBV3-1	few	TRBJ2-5	TGTGCCAGCAGCCTCGGGACTAGCGACGTGGAGACCCAGTACTTC	CASSLGTSDVETQYF
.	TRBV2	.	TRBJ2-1	TGTGCCAGCAAGGTAGCTTACAATGAGCAGTTCTTC	CASKVAYNEQFF
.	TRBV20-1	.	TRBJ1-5	TGCAGTGCTAGAGCTTGGGGGGCCCCTGACCCACAAAATCAGCCCCAGCATTTT	CSARAWGAPDPQNQPQHF